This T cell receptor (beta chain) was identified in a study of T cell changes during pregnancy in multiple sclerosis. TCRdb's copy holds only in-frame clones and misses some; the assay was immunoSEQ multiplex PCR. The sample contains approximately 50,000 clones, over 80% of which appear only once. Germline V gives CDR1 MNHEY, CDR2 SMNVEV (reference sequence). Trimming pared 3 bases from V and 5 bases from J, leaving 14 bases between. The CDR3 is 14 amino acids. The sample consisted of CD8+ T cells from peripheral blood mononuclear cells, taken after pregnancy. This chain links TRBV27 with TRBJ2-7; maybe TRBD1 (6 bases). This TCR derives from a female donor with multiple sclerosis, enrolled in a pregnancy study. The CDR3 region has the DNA TGTGCCAGCAGTTTCGCACAGGGCGGTCACGAGCAGTACTTC. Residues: CASSFAQGGHEQYF.